This TCR beta chain is from a study of PD-1 blockade in classical Hodgkin lymphoma. Across the whole study: On a schedule of every 2 weeks, patients received nivolumab 3 mg/kg intravenously.

Generated by immunoSEQ multiplex PCR, the TCRdb table keeps only in-frame clones and is missing some. The sample holds 6,500 to 10,000 clones, roughly 86% seen once. About this clone itself: Its target is not known.

Following autologous stem cell transplantation, relapse occurred in every patient, and exposure to brentuximab vedotin varied. After PBMCs were thawed, their CD8+ T cells were isolated by magnetic negative selection. Each best response was a complete response, a partial response or progressive disease. Study results and caveats: Baseline TCR diversity was reportedly lower in newly diagnosed patients than in healthy donors. It was reported as lower still in relapsed/refractory patients. Complete responders matched newly diagnosed patients in baseline diversity.

The germline V and J ends were trimmed by 4 bases and 6 bases, with 13 bases remaining between them. CDR1 is MNHEY, CDR2 SVGAGI, per germline. The CDR3 loop spans 14 amino acids. This rearrangement joins TRBV6-5 to TRBJ1-5; possibly TRBD1 for D (5 bases). This TCR was recovered from a human donor with classical Hodgkin lymphoma. Sequenced material: CD8+ T cells from blood, taken at baseline. CDR3 in amino acids: CASSSGGGGQPQHF. In DNA, the CDR3 is TGTGCCAGCAGTTCAGGTGGGGGGGGTCAGCCCCAGCATTTT.